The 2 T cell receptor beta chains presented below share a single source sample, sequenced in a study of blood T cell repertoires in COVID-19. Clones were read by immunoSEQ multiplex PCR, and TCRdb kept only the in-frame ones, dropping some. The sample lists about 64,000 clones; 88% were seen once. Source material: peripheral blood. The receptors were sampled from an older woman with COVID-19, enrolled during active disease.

CDR3 sequence (DNA): TGTGCCAGTAGTTGGGTCGCAGGGGGCCGAAACACCATATATTTT. Amino acids: CASSWVAGGRNTIYF. The chain has TRBV19 and TRBJ1-3; 8 bases match TRBD1. The length of the CDR3 is 15 residues. From germline, CDR1 is LNHDA and CDR2 SQIVND (reference sequence). V was pared by 5 bases and J by 5 bases, with 8 bases of the junction left unmatched.

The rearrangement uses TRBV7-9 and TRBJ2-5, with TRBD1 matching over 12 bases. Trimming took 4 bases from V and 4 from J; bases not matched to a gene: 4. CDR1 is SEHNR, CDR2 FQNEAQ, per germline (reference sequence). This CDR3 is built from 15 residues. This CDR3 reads CASSSRDRGRETQYF. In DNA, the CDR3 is TGTGCCAGCAGCTCCCGGGACAGGGGGCGAGAGACCCAGTACTTC. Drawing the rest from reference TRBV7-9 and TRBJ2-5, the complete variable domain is DTGVSQNPRHKITKRGQNVTFRCDPISEHNRLYWYRQTLGQGPEFLTYFQNEAQLEKSRLLSDRFSAERPKGSFSTLEIQRTEQGDSAMYLCASSSRDRGRETQYFGPGTRLLVL.